The 32 T cell receptor beta chains listed next were all sequenced from one sample in a study of T cell responses to AZD1222 COVID-19 vaccine. Assay: immunoSEQ multiplex PCR; the TCRdb copy retains only in-frame clones and omits some. The profile shows roughly 120,000 clones, 70% to 90% of them singletons. This specimen was peripheral blood, taken 28 days after the second AZD1222 dose. These receptors all stem from an adult who received the AZD1222 COVID-19 vaccine.

This sequence joins TRBV7-2 and TRBJ1-2; D not resolved. The CDR3 totals 14 residues. Trimming took 0 bases from V and 4 from J, leaving 9 bases between them. Germline V gene lookup returns CDR1 SGHTA and CDR2 FQGNSA. CDR3 DNA: TGTGCCAGCAGCTTAGCGCCCGGGTCCTATGGCTACACCTTC. This codes for CASSLAPGSYGYTF.

The V and J genes are TRBV19 and TRBJ1-2, with D possibly matching TRBD1 (6 bases). Germline assignment: CDR1 LNHDA and CDR2 SQIVND (reference sequence). CDR3 length equals 19 residues. Between the trimmed V and J ends, which lost 7 bases and 3 bases, there was a span of 30 bases. The CDR3 reads CASTPWLSGTGLVYYGYTF. Written as DNA, the CDR3 is TGTGCCAGTACCCCCTGGCTTAGTGGAACAGGGCTAGTTTACTATGGCTACACCTTC.

This chain links TRBV18 with TRBJ2-7; no clear D. The V and J ends lost 2 bases and 12 bases respectively, with 17 bases between them. Germline V gene lookup returns CDR1 KGHSH and CDR2 LQKENI. The CDR3 is 13 amino acids. The CDR3 nucleotides read TGTGCCAGCTCACCAAGTGACAACCCCTTTGGGTACTTC. Translation: CASSPSDNPFGYF.

V and J are TRBV5-6 and TRBJ1-2; D perhaps matches TRBD1 (5 bases). The CDR3 is 15 amino acids. Germline CDR1 and CDR2: SGHDT and YYEEEE. Trimming removed 3 bases at V and 3 bases at J, with 15 bases between. The CDR3 DNA reads as TGTGCCAGCAGCTGGGGGGTGGGCAGCGACTATGGCTACACCTTC. Encoded protein: CASSWGVGSDYGYTF.

The V gene is TRBV5-6, the J gene TRBJ2-1, with unresolved D. CDR1 SGHDT and CDR2 YYEEEE come from the germline V gene. The CDR3 extends over 14 amino acids. The ends were cut back, 1 base at V and 1 base at J, with 6 bases in the middle. DNA for the CDR3: TGTGCCAGCAGCTTGAGTTTTTCCTACAATGAGCAGTTCTTC. It yields the protein CASSLSFSYNEQFF.

V gene TRBV27 combines with J gene TRBJ1-1; 7 positions match TRBD1. V dropped 5 bases and J dropped 11; count of bases not matched to a gene: 11. Germline CDR1 MNHEY, CDR2 SMNVEV (reference sequence). This CDR3 has 13 residues. CDR3 loop: CASSPRDSVLAFF. CDR3 sequence (DNA): TGTGCCAGCAGTCCCCGGGACAGCGTTCTGGCTTTCTTT.

The chain combines TRBV6-5 with TRBJ2-1; D gene uncertain. Germline lookup yields CDR1 MNHEY and CDR2 SVGAGI. Trimming pared 6 bases from V and 4 bases from J, leaving 4 bases between. CDR3 length equals 11 residues. CDR3 region: CASRGYNEQFF. CDR3 nucleotide sequence: TGTGCCAGCAGGGGATACAATGAGCAGTTCTTC.

V gene TRBV2 combines with J gene TRBJ1-1; tentatively, D is TRBD1 (5 bases). Germline V gene data show CDR1 as SNHLY and CDR2 as FYNNEI. Deletions cut 6 bases from V and 1 base from J, with 15 bases between. CDR3 length equals 15 residues. The CDR3, as DNA: TGTGCCAGCAGGGGTAACCCAGGACAGAACACTGAAGCTTTCTTT. It specifies CASRGNPGQNTEAFF.

The gene calls are TRBV4-1 and TRBJ1-3; D call uncertain. This CDR3 is 15 amino acids long. The germline V gene has CDR1 MGHRA and CDR2 YSYEKL. V was trimmed by 4 bases and J by 0 bases, leaving 10 bases between them. The chain's CDR3 is CASSLDGSSGNTIYF. In nucleotides, the CDR3 is TGCGCCAGCAGCCTTGACGGGAGCTCTGGAAACACCATATATTTT.

The rearrangement links TRBV28 to TRBJ1-1; D gene ambiguous. This CDR3 is built from 12 residues. Germline loops: CDR1 MDHEN, CDR2 SYDVKM. Trimming cost V 6 bases and J 11 bases, with 16 bases left between them. The CDR3 sequence: CASSPGIPVAFF. In nucleotides, the CDR3 is TGTGCCAGCAGCCCCGGAATCCCCGTGGCTTTCTTT.

The CDR3 nucleotides are TGTGCCAGCAGACCAGCTAGCGGGAGGGGGGTTACGCAGTATTTT. This sequence encodes CASRPASGRGVTQYF. The V gene is TRBV6-5, the J gene TRBJ2-3; 12 nucleotides line up with TRBD2. The CDR3 is made up of 15 amino acids. The germline gives CDR1 MNHEY, CDR2 SVGAGI. Trimming took 6 bases from V and 8 from J; bases not matched to a gene: 9.

The chain has TRBV9 and TRBJ1-2; D is undetermined. There are 14 residues in the CDR3. V gave up 4 bases and J gave up 4 bases, with 14 bases separating them. Germline-derived CDR1 and CDR2 are SGDLS and YYNGEE. In DNA, the CDR3 is TGTGCCAGCAGCCTTACGGCAGAAAGCTATGGCTACACCTTC. It is translated as CASSLTAESYGYTF.

V gene TRBV6-4 combines with J gene TRBJ2-1; D uncertain. V was shortened by 0 bases and J by 9 bases, with 9 bases between the two germline ends. The CDR3 spans 13 residues. Germline assignment: CDR1 MRHNA and CDR2 SNTAGT. CDR3 nucleotides: TGTGCCAGCAGTGACTCGACGAGCACTGAGCAGTTCTTC. Protein sequence: CASSDSTSTEQFF.

CDR3 amino acids: CASSPGLAGLIAKNIQYF. Written as DNA, the CDR3 is TGTGCCAGCTCACCAGGACTAGCGGGACTGATAGCCAAAAACATTCAGTACTTC. The genes are TRBV18 and TRBJ2-4, with 12 bases identical to TRBD2. CDR3 length: 18 residues. Unmatched junction bases numbered 5, after V lost 2 bases and J lost 0 bases. CDR1 is KGHSH, CDR2 LQKENI, per germline.

This chain uses TRBV7-2 with TRBJ2-7; 8 nucleotides align to TRBD1. V was clipped by 1 base and J by 7 bases; unmatched bases: 12. Per germline, CDR1 SGHTA and CDR2 FQGNSA. This CDR3 contains 16 residues. The CDR3 sequence: CASSLVNGRGQGEQYF. The CDR3 coding sequence is TGTGCCAGCAGCTTAGTTAATGGCAGGGGGCAAGGGGAGCAGTACTTC. Filled out from reference TRBV7-2 and TRBJ2-7, the complete variable domain reads GAGVSQSPSNKVTEKGKDVELRCDPISGHTALYWYRQSLGQGLEFLIYFQGNSAPDKSGLPSDRFSAERTGGSVSTLTIQRTQQEDSAVYLCASSLVNGRGQGEQYFGPGTRLTVT.

The rearrangement joins TRBV2 to TRBJ2-3; TRBD1 or TRBD2 may be the D gene (5 bases each). The CDR3 totals 16 residues. V was cut by 5 bases and J by 3 bases, with 18 bases left in between. Germline V gene data show CDR1 as SNHLY and CDR2 as FYNNEI. CDR3 sequence reads: CASSYGASKGTDTQYF. The CDR3 DNA reads as TGTGCCAGCAGTTACGGGGCCTCAAAAGGGACAGATACGCAGTATTTT.

The rearrangement joins TRBV11-2 to TRBJ2-1; TRBD2 aligns across 12 bases. V shed 1 base, J shed 13 bases, and the junction held 8 bases outside the gene matches. CDR1 is SGHAT, CDR2 FQNNGV, per germline. CDR3 length: 15 amino acids. This chain's CDR3 is CASSLGSPSGRAQFF. The CDR3 DNA sequence: TGTGCCAGCAGCTTAGGTTCCCCTAGCGGGAGGGCCCAGTTCTTC.

This chain joins TRBV3-1 (or the pseudogene TRBV3-2) and TRBJ2-3; the match to TRBD2 covers 7 bases. Germline trimming cut 1 base from V and 3 bases from J; bases unmatched to any gene: 4. Germline CDR1 reads LGHDT; CDR2 reads YNNKEL (reference sequence). The CDR3 runs to 15 residues. Here the CDR3 reads CASSQVAGATDTQYF. The CDR3 DNA follows: TGTGCCAGCAGCCAAGTTGCGGGAGCGACAGATACGCAGTATTTT.

V gene TRBV9 combines with J gene TRBJ1-2; D call uncertain. Germline V gives CDR1 SGDLS, CDR2 YYNGEE. The CDR3 consists of 13 residues. Trimming left V 4 bases short and J 2 bases short, with 9 bases between. The CDR3 DNA follows: TGTGCCAGCAGCCCCGATCAAAACTATGGCTACACCTTC. It translates to CASSPDQNYGYTF.

V usage is TRBV5-6 and J usage is TRBJ1-2; TRBD1 matches at 7 bases. V was clipped by 4 bases and J by 8 bases; unmatched bases: 17. Germline values: CDR1 SGHDT, CDR2 YYEEEE. The CDR3 covers 16 residues. The CDR3 is CASSQGAEDRPRGYTF. DNA of the CDR3: TGTGCCAGCAGCCAAGGGGCGGAGGACAGGCCTCGGGGCTACACCTTC.

The chain combines TRBV19 with TRBJ1-6; D gene ambiguous. V was cut by 10 bases and J by 8 bases, with 12 bases left in between. CDR3 length: 12 amino acids. The germline CDR1 and CDR2 sequences are LNHDA and SQIVND (reference sequence). The DNA of the CDR3 is TGTGCCACCTCGACAAGTCATTCACCCCTCCACTTT. Translating it yields CATSTSHSPLHF.

V is TRBV19 and J is TRBJ2-7, with 8 nucleotides matching TRBD2. Germline V gene lookup returns CDR1 LNHDA and CDR2 SQIVND (reference sequence). This CDR3 is built from 14 residues. V was clipped by 6 bases and J by 1 base; unmatched bases: 5. CDR3 nucleotides: TGTGCCAGTAGAGCGGGAGAGTGGTCCTACGAGCAGTACTTC. Amino acids: CASRAGEWSYEQYF.

This chain connects TRBV7-2 to TRBJ2-3, with 8 nucleotides matching TRBD1. Trimming removed 5 bases from V and 5 bases from J; junction bases left unmatched: 15. The V gene's germline CDR1 is SGHTA and CDR2 FQGNSA. The CDR3 spans 17 residues. The CDR3 DNA reads as TGTGCCAGCAGCCCTAGATTTCCAGGACAGGGACAAGATACGCAGTATTTT. Translation: CASSPRFPGQGQDTQYF.

This clone was seen just once. J is TRBJ2-7 and V is TRBV6-5; 9 bases align to TRBD1. Per germline, CDR1 MNHEY and CDR2 SVGAGI. The CDR3 is 14 residues long. The J segment lost 6 bases and the V segment lost 6 bases, leaving 9 bases of the junction unmatched. In DNA, the CDR3 is TGTGCCAGCAGCCCGGGGACAGGGTACGGCGAGCAGTACTTC. As protein: CASSPGTGYGEQYF.

V gene TRBV28 combines with J gene TRBJ2-1, with D possibly TRBD1 on 6 matching bases. CDR3 length: 15 residues. CDR1 MDHEN and CDR2 SYDVKM come from the germline V gene. The germline V and J ends were trimmed by 6 bases and 2 bases, with 14 bases remaining between them. In DNA form, the CDR3 reads TGTGCCAGCAGGACTGGGACAAGAGCCTACAATGAGCAGTTCTTC. It encodes CASRTGTRAYNEQFF.

The V call is TRBV5-8, the J call TRBJ1-2; possibly TRBD1 for D (5 bases). This CDR3 is 13 amino acids long. V lost 0 bases to trimming and J lost 4 bases, with 7 bases between them. From germline, CDR1 is SGHTS and CDR2 YDEGEE. In DNA form, the CDR3 reads TGTGCCAGCAGCTTGGACAGGCCCTATGGCTACACCTTC. Amino acids: CASSLDRPYGYTF.

The chain carries TRBV25-1 and TRBJ2-2, with 7 bases identical to TRBD1. The CDR3 consists of 14 residues. The germline gives CDR1 MGHDK, CDR2 SYGVNS. Trimming removed 4 bases from V and 4 bases from J; junction bases left unmatched: 3. DNA for the CDR3: TGTGCCAGCAGTGCCCAGGGGGTCACCGGGGAGCTGTTTTTT. Protein: CASSAQGVTGELFF.

The chain combines TRBV6-2 or TRBV6-3 with TRBJ2-6, with D unclear. This CDR3 spans 15 amino acids. V lost 0 bases and J lost 0, with 3 bases in between. Per the germline V gene, CDR1 is MNHEY and CDR2 is SVGEGT. For the CDR3, the DNA is TGTGCCAGCAGTTACTCTGACTCTGGGGCCAACGTCCTGACTTTC. Translating gives CASSYSDSGANVLTF.

The rearrangement uses TRBV7-3 and TRBJ2-7; D unclear. V lost 0 bases and J 2 bases, leaving 2 bases between the germline ends. The germline V gene has CDR1 SGHTA and CDR2 FQGTGA. CDR3 size: 12 residues. CDR3 DNA: TGTGCCAGCAGCTTAACGCCCTACGAGCAGTACTTC. Encoded protein: CASSLTPYEQYF.

This clone was picked up a small number of times. V is TRBV7-3 and J is TRBJ1-1, with TRBD1 identical over 12 bases. CDR3 length: 15 residues. V was pared by 5 bases and J by 4 bases, with 5 bases of the junction left unmatched. Germline values: CDR1 SGHTA, CDR2 FQGTGA. The CDR3 sequence is CASSPGQGASTEAFF. DNA of the CDR3: TGTGCCAGCAGCCCGGGACAGGGGGCGAGCACTGAAGCTTTCTTT.

The chain joins TRBV12-3 or TRBV12-4 to TRBJ2-3; perhaps TRBD2 as D (5 bases). The CDR3 spans 12 residues. The germline V and J ends were trimmed by 6 bases and 5 bases, with 9 bases remaining between them. The CDR3 is CASRRVGDTQYF. DNA of the CDR3: TGTGCCAGCAGGAGGGTTGGAGATACGCAGTATTTT.

The CDR3: CASIGVSGYTF. CDR3 nucleotide sequence: TGTGCCAGCATCGGGGTCAGTGGCTACACCTTC. The J gene is TRBJ1-2, the V gene TRBV2; D is uncertain. V lost 7 bases and J lost 7, with 10 bases in between. This CDR3 has 11 residues. Germline V gene data show CDR1 as SNHLY and CDR2 as FYNNEI. Together with reference TRBV2 and TRBJ1-2, the CDR3 gives the full variable domain: EPEVTQTPSHQVTQMGQEVILRCVPISNHLYFYWYRQILGQKVEFLVSFYNNEISEKSEIFDDQFSVERPDGSNFTLKIRSTKLEDSAMYFCASIGVSGYTFGSGTRLTVV.